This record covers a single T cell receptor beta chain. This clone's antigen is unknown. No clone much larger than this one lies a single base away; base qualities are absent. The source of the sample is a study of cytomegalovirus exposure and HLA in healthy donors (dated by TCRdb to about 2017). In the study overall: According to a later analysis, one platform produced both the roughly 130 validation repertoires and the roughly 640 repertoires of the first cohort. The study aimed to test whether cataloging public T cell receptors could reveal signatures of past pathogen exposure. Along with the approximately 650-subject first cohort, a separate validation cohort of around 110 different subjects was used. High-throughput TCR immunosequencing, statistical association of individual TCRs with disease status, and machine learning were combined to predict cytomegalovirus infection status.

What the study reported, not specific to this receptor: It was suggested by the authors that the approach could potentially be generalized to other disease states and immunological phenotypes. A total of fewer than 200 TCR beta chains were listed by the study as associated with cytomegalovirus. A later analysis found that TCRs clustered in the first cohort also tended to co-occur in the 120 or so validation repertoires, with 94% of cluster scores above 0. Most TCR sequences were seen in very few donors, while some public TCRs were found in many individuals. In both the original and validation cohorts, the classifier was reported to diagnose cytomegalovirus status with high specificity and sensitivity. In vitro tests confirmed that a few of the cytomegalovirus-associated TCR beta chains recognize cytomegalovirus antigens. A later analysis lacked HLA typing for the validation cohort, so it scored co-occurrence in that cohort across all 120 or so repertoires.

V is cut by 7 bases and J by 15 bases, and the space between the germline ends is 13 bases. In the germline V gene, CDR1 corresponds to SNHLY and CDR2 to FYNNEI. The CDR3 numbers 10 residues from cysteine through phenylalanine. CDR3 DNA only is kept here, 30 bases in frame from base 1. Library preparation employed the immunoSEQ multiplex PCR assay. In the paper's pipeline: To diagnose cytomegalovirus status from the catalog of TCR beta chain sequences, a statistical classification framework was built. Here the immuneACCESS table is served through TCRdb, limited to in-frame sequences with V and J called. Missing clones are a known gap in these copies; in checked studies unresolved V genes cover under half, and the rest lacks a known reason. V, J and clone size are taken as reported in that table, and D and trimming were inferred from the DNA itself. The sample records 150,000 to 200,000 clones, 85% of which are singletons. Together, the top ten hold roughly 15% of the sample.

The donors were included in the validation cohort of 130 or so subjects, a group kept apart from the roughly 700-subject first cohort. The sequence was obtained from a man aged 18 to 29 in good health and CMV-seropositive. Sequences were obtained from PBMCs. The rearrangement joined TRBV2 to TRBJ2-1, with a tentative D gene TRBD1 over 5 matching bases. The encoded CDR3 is CASIGRGPFF. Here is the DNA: TGTGCCAGCATCGGTAGGGGTCCGTTCTTC. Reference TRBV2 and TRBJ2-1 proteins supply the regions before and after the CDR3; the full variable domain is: EPEVTQTPSHQVTQMGQEVILRCVPISNHLYFYWYRQILGQKVEFLVSFYNNEISEKSEIFDDQFSVERPDGSNFTLKIRSTKLEDSAMYFCASIGRGPFFGPGTRLTVL.